A selection of T cell receptor beta chains follows, all from one sample in a study of blood T cell repertoires in COVID-19. Sequencing used immunoSEQ multiplex PCR; TCRdb keeps in-frame clones, though not all of them. The sample lists under 80,000 clones, 83% occurring once. What was sequenced was peripheral blood. The receptors originated from a woman aged 55-75 years with acute or convalescent COVID-19. CDR3s leave out the opening cysteine and the closing phenylalanine or tryptophan. Each record gives: V gene, J gene, D gene, CDR3 protein. The D gene is left open where the match is weak.

v_gene: TRBV5-4
j_gene: TRBJ2-7
d_gene: TRBD1
CDR3aa: ASGRDRVYEQY

v_gene: TRBV6-5
j_gene: TRBJ1-4
d_gene: NA
CDR3aa: ASRDVSGEKLF

v_gene: TRBV10-2
j_gene: TRBJ1-3
d_gene: NA
CDR3aa: ASSDGENSGNTIY

v_gene: TRBV5-1
j_gene: TRBJ2-3
d_gene: NA
CDR3aa: ASSLGTGEDTQY

v_gene: TRBV12-5
j_gene: TRBJ1-1
d_gene: NA
CDR3aa: ASGLGEAWGGFMNTEAF

v_gene: TRBV30
j_gene: TRBJ1-1
d_gene: NA
CDR3aa: AWRPPGPGTEAF

v_gene: TRBV19
j_gene: TRBJ2-3
d_gene: TRBD2
CDR3aa: ASRPLAGGTADTQY

v_gene: TRBV29-1
j_gene: TRBJ1-2
d_gene: NA
CDR3aa: SVYPIQGENYGYT

v_gene: TRBV3-1/TRBV3-2
j_gene: TRBJ1-4
d_gene: NA
CDR3aa: ASSQGFGVEKLF

v_gene: TRBV6-5
j_gene: TRBJ2-7
d_gene: TRBD1
CDR3aa: ASSRQGSSYEQY

v_gene: TRBV19
j_gene: TRBJ1-5
d_gene: NA
CDR3aa: ASSIVGLRGSQPQH

v_gene: TRBV7-8
j_gene: TRBJ1-6
d_gene: TRBD1
CDR3aa: ASRSDRQGYNSPLH

v_gene: TRBV11-2
j_gene: TRBJ2-1
d_gene: TRBD2
CDR3aa: ASSLLAGGPGEQF

v_gene: TRBV19
j_gene: TRBJ1-1
d_gene: NA
CDR3aa: ASSIDIGLGGGGSTEAF

v_gene: TRBV10-1
j_gene: TRBJ2-3
d_gene: NA
CDR3aa: ASSDGGAVTDTQY

v_gene: TRBV11-2
j_gene: TRBJ1-3
d_gene: NA
CDR3aa: ASSSDRHTIY

v_gene: TRBV2
j_gene: TRBJ2-3
d_gene: NA
CDR3aa: ASSEGVSSLTDTQY

v_gene: TRBV5-1
j_gene: TRBJ2-7
d_gene: TRBD1
CDR3aa: ASSLGQGNYEQY

v_gene: TRBV23-1
j_gene: TRBJ2-3
d_gene: NA
CDR3aa: ASSQSQRDTPTDTQY

v_gene: TRBV7-6
j_gene: TRBJ1-6
d_gene: NA
CDR3aa: ASSLRGLPSDNSPLH

v_gene: TRBV7-2
j_gene: TRBJ2-7
d_gene: TRBD2
CDR3aa: ASSLRPGLAGGYEQY

v_gene: TRBV19
j_gene: TRBJ1-1
d_gene: NA
CDR3aa: ASSPRQLMNTEAF

v_gene: TRBV29-1
j_gene: TRBJ1-1
d_gene: TRBD1
CDR3aa: SVRTGRMNTEAF

v_gene: TRBV6-1
j_gene: TRBJ1-1
d_gene: NA
CDR3aa: ASSEQGNGLGTEAF

v_gene: TRBV19
j_gene: TRBJ1-1
d_gene: TRBD1
CDR3aa: ASSKGTGGRRTEAF

v_gene: TRBV19
j_gene: TRBJ1-2
d_gene: TRBD1
CDR3aa: ASSEGQPGGYT

v_gene: TRBV11-1
j_gene: TRBJ1-2
d_gene: NA
CDR3aa: ASSLVQVGHGYT

v_gene: TRBV7-9
j_gene: TRBJ2-7
d_gene: NA
CDR3aa: ASSPDGHSYEQY

v_gene: TRBV2
j_gene: TRBJ1-5
d_gene: NA
CDR3aa: ASRPAVGSNQPQH

v_gene: TRBV11-2
j_gene: TRBJ1-6
d_gene: NA
CDR3aa: ASSLTGWGSPLH

v_gene: TRBV6-1
j_gene: TRBJ2-3
d_gene: NA
CDR3aa: ASSEGLARATDTQY

v_gene: TRBV6-5
j_gene: TRBJ2-5
d_gene: TRBD1
CDR3aa: ASSLTGMRETQY

v_gene: TRBV5-1
j_gene: TRBJ2-7
d_gene: TRBD1
CDR3aa: ASSLGTGIHEQY

v_gene: TRBV5-5
j_gene: TRBJ2-7
d_gene: TRBD2
CDR3aa: ASSSNGGGRGEQY

v_gene: TRBV7-6
j_gene: TRBJ2-1
d_gene: TRBD2
CDR3aa: ASSPLAGGRANEQF

v_gene: TRBV19
j_gene: TRBJ2-2
d_gene: NA
CDR3aa: ASSPGWNTGELF

v_gene: TRBV7-2
j_gene: TRBJ2-7
d_gene: TRBD1
CDR3aa: ASSVDRGTPYEQY

v_gene: TRBV6-6
j_gene: TRBJ2-7
d_gene: TRBD2
CDR3aa: ATQAGGRYEQY

v_gene: TRBV6-4
j_gene: TRBJ1-5
d_gene: NA
CDR3aa: ASSADYSNQPQH

v_gene: TRBV13
j_gene: TRBJ1-2
d_gene: TRBD1
CDR3aa: ASSWTGGLYGYT

v_gene: TRBV12-2
j_gene: TRBJ1-6
d_gene: NA
CDR3aa: ASRLERHLLNSPLH

v_gene: TRBV3-1/TRBV3-2
j_gene: TRBJ2-1
d_gene: TRBD1
CDR3aa: ASSQDPGQGGTYNEQF

v_gene: TRBV5-1
j_gene: TRBJ1-1
d_gene: TRBD1
CDR3aa: ASSADRGTEAF

v_gene: TRBV6-5
j_gene: TRBJ2-1
d_gene: NA
CDR3aa: ASKGASWRNEQF

v_gene: TRBV3-1/TRBV3-2
j_gene: TRBJ1-1
d_gene: TRBD1
CDR3aa: ASSQLGQESLNTEAF

v_gene: TRBV7-6
j_gene: TRBJ1-1
d_gene: TRBD1
CDR3aa: ASSPTPGGMNTEAF

v_gene: TRBV10-3
j_gene: TRBJ2-1
d_gene: TRBD2
CDR3aa: AIGTSGASYNEQF

v_gene: TRBV21-1
j_gene: TRBJ1-1
d_gene: NA
CDR3aa: ASSKDSRRVVTEAF